These T cell receptor beta chains were read from a single sample in a study of T and B cells in COVID-19 patients. TCRdb used MiXCR to reprocess the multiplex PCR reads, holding one entry per CDR3 protein. Found here are 8,000 to 10,000 distinct CDR3 sequences, 25% to 30% of them singletons; the top ten hold under 35%. Sequences were obtained from blood. The source of these receptors is a human donor who had recovered from COVID-19. Each CDR3 is given with its conserved first and last residue. The D gene is left open where the match is weak. Clone size is shown for a subset of rows, as once, few, many or a class of expanded clone.

clone_size	d_call	v_call	j_call	cdr3_aa	cdr3_nt
.	.	TRBV7-6	TRBJ2-1	CASSLDNYNEQFF	TGTGCCAGCAGCTTAGACAACTACAATGAGCAGTTCTTC
.	TRBD1	TRBV30	TRBJ1-6	CAWDRDRALFDRFQSSYNSPLHF	TGTGCCTGGGACCGGGACAGGGCGCTATTTGACAGATTTCAAAGCTCCTATAATTCACCCCTCCACTTT
.	TRBD1	TRBV6-5	TRBJ2-7	CASSYGDRGHEQYF	TGTGCCAGCAGTTACGGGGACAGGGGTCACGAGCAGTACTTC
medium-sized	TRBD2	TRBV18	TRBJ2-2	CASSPELAGRTGELFF	TGTGCCAGCTCACCGGAACTAGCGGGACGAACCGGGGAGCTGTTTTTT
once	TRBD2	TRBV20-1	TRBJ2-4	CSAAYPGTSGLSKNIQYF	TGCAGTGCTGCTTACCCCGGGACTAGCGGCCTTTCCAAAAACATTCAGTACTTC
few	TRBD1	TRBV5-4	TRBJ1-2	CASSLATGTDYYGYTF	TGTGCCAGCAGCCTAGCGACAGGGACGGACTACTATGGCTACACCTTC
few	.	TRBV12-3/TRBV12-4	TRBJ1-1	CASSSWDKNTEAFF	TGTGCCAGCAGTTCCTGGGACAAGAACACTGAAGCTTTCTTT
.	.	TRBV18	TRBJ2-5	CASSPLAKQETQYF	TGTGCCAGCTCACCGTTGGCGAAACAAGAGACCCAGTACTTC
.	.	TRBV19	TRBJ1-2	CASSIDLEFPSHYGYTF	TGTGCCAGTAGTATAGATCTTGAATTTCCGTCGCACTATGGCTACACCTTC
.	TRBD2	TRBV28	TRBJ2-1	CASSPHVAGTNEQFF	TGTGCCAGCAGCCCTCACGTAGCGGGAACCAATGAGCAGTTCTTC
few	.	TRBV12-3/TRBV12-4	TRBJ1-3	CASRDTTSGNTIYF	TGTGCCAGCAGGGACACCACCTCTGGAAACACCATATATTTT
medium-sized	.	TRBV19	TRBJ1-2	CASSRGQNYGYTF	TGTGCCAGTAGTAGAGGGCAGAACTATGGCTACACCTTC
medium-sized	TRBD2	TRBV6-5	TRBJ2-7	CASSEWTSGTYEQYF	TGTGCCAGCAGTGAATGGACTAGCGGTACCTACGAGCAGTACTTC
.	.	TRBV20-1	TRBJ2-3	CSARLGAGDTQYF	TGCAGTGCTAGACTAGGAGCGGGAGATACGCAGTATTTT
.	TRBD2	TRBV9	TRBJ2-5	CASSPGLAGSTETQYF	TGTGCCAGCAGCCCTGGACTAGCGGGGTCGACAGAGACCCAGTACTTC
.	TRBD2	TRBV5-5	TRBJ2-5	CASSLPGSGAQETQYF	TGTGCCAGCAGCCTTCCGGGAAGCGGGGCGCAAGAGACCCAGTACTTC
.	.	TRBV5-4	TRBJ2-5	CASSGGDKETQYF	TGTGCCAGCAGCGGTGGAGACAAAGAGACCCAGTACTTC
medium-sized	TRBD1	TRBV30	TRBJ2-2	CAWSGQGGTGELFF	TGTGCCTGGAGCGGACAGGGGGGCACCGGGGAGCTGTTTTTT
medium-sized	.	TRBV29-1	TRBJ2-6	CSVPTLESGANVLTF	TGCAGCGTCCCCACACTCGAGTCTGGGGCCAACGTCCTGACTTTC
few	.	TRBV6-2/TRBV6-3	TRBJ2-7	CASSYFNEQYF	TGTGCCAGCAGTTACTTTAACGAGCAGTACTTC
medium-sized	TRBD2	TRBV12-3/TRBV12-4	TRBJ2-2	CASRRLAGDTGELFF	TGTGCCAGCAGAAGACTAGCGGGAGACACCGGGGAGCTGTTTTTT
few	TRBD1	TRBV6-5	TRBJ1-2	CASRLQGARGGYTF	TGTGCCAGCAGATTACAGGGGGCGCGAGGTGGCTACACCTTC